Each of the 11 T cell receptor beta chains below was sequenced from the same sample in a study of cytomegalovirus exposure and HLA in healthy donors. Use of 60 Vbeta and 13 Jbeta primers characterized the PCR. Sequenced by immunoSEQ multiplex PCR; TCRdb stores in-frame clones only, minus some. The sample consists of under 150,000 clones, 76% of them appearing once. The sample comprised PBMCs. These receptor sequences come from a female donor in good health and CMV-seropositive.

This CDR3 reads CASSLASGASYQETQYF. DNA of the CDR3: TGTGCCAGCAGCTTAGCGTCCGGAGCTTCGTACCAAGAGACCCAGTACTTC. The J gene is TRBJ2-5, the V gene TRBV7-9; D is ambiguous. Trimming stripped 0 bases from V and 0 bases from J, with 14 bases between. The CDR3 loop spans 17 amino acids. Germline assignment: CDR1 SEHNR and CDR2 FQNEAQ (reference sequence).

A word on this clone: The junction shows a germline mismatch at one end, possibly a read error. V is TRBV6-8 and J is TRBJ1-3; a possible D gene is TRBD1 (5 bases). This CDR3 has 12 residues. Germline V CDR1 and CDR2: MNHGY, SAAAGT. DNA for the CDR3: TGTGCCGGCAGTTACTCGGGGCAGGGCGTCAACTTT. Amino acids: CAGSYSGQGVNF.

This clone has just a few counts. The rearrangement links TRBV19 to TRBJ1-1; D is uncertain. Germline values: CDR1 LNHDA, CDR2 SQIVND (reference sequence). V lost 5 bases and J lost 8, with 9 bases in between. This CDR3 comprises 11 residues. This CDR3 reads CASSVRYEAFF. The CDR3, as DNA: TGTGCCAGTAGTGTGAGATACGAAGCTTTCTTT. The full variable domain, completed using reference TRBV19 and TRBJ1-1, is DGGITQSPKYLFRKEGQNVTLSCEQNLNHDAMYWYRQDPGQGLRLIYYSQIVNDFQKGDIAEGYSVSREKKESFPLTVTSAQKNPTAFYLCASSVRYEAFFGQGTRLTVV.

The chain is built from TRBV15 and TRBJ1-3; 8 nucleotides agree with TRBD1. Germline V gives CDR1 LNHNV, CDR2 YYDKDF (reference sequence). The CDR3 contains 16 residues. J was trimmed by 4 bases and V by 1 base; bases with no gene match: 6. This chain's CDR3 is CATSRGPGGYGNTIYF. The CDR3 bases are TGTGCCACCAGCAGAGGACCAGGGGGCTACGGAAACACCATATATTTT.

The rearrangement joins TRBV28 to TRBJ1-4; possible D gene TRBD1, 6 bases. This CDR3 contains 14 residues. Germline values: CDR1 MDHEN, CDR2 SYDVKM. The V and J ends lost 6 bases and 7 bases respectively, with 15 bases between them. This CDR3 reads CASSPAGASEKLFF. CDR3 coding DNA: TGTGCCAGCAGCCCTGCGGGGGCAAGTGAAAAACTGTTTTTT.

This CDR3 is CASSVSGTSGQETQYF. The CDR3 nucleotides are TGTGCCAGCAGCGTCTCCGGGACTAGCGGCCAAGAGACCCAGTACTTC. The chain couples TRBV9 to TRBJ2-5; TRBD2 aligns across 11 bases. CDR1 and CDR2 from the germline V gene are SGDLS and YYNGEE. Losses at the gene ends were 2 bases for V and 1 base for J; bases not matched to a gene: 4. This CDR3 is built from 16 residues.

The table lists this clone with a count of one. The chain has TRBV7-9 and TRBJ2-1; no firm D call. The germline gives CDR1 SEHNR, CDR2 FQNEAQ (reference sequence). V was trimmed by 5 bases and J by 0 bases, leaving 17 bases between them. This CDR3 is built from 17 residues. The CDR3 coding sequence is TGTGCCAGCAGCCCCCTCCGAGTTCTGAGCTCCTACAATGAGCAGTTCTTC. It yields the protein CASSPLRVLSSYNEQFF. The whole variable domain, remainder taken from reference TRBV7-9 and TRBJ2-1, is DTGVSQNPRHKITKRGQNVTFRCDPISEHNRLYWYRQTLGQGPEFLTYFQNEAQLEKSRLLSDRFSAERPKGSFSTLEIQRTEQGDSAMYLCASSPLRVLSSYNEQFFGPGTRLTVL.

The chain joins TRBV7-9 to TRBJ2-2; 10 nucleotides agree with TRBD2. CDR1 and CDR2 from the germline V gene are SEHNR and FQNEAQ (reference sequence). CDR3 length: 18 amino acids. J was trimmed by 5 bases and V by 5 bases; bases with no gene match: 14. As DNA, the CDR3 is TGTGCCAGCAGCCGAGGAAAGATAGCGGGAGGCTTGACCGGGGAGCTGTTTTTT. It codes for CASSRGKIAGGLTGELFF.

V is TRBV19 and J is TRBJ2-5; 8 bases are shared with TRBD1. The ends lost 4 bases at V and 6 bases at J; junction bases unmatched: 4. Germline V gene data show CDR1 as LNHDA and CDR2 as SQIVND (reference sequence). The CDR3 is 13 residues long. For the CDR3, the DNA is TGTGCCAGTAGTAGCGGACAGGGTCAGACCCAGTACTTC. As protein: CASSSGQGQTQYF.

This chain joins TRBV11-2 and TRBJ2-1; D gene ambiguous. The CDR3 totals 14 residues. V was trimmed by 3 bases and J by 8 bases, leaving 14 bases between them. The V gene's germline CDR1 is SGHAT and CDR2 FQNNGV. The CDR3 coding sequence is TGTGCCAGCAGCTTGAGGTTGCGTCTTCATGAGCAGTTCTTC. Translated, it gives CASSLRLRLHEQFF.

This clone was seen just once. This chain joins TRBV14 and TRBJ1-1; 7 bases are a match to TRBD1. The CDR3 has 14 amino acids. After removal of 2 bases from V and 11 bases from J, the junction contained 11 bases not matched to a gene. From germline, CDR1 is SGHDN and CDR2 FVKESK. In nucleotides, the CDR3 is TGTGCCAGCAGCCAATCTGGACACAGGGGACAGGCTTTCTTT. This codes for CASSQSGHRGQAFF.